The sequence of this T cell receptor beta chain was determined in a study of breast tumors, draining lymph nodes, adjacent tissues. Regarding the study as a whole: Compared with basal-like, luminal-like tumors shared significantly more repertoire with nontumor tissue. Tumor repertoires ranked between lymph nodes and nontumor tissue in diversity, with V and J gene preferences. Data only fit, rather than demonstrated, lymph node origin of most tumor T cells.

This CDR3 comprises 16 residues. Trimming shortened V by 2 bases and J by 8 bases, and 18 bases separated the two germline ends. Germline loops: CDR1 SGHDN, CDR2 FVKESK. A word on this clonotype: The antigen remains undetermined. Being one base from a much bigger clone, this may be a read error.

TCRdb independently ran MiXCR on the multiplex PCR reads; one entry per CDR3 protein. Of around 230,000 distinct CDR3 sequences in the sample, less than 45% were seen once. The lymph nodes were axillary draining lymph nodes from breast cancer patients. Material for sequencing was axillary lymph node tissue. The chain uses TRBV14 and TRBJ1-4; D is possibly TRBD1 (5 bases). The TCR comes from a female donor with breast cancer. Some clones in this sample may be carry-over from other donors' samples. DNA for the CDR3: TGTGCCAGCAGCCAAAACCTTGGACGGGGCGAGGAAAAACTGTTTTTT. Its protein product is CASSQNLGRGEEKLFF.